The T cell receptor beta chain under discussion was sequenced for a study of response to subunit inactivated influenza vaccine. MiXCR, run by TCRdb on the RT-PCR reads, gives a single entry per CDR3 protein. The table records 800,000 to 1,000,000 distinct CDR3 sequences, around 20% of them present only once. Findings and limits, study-wide: Every seasonal influenza vaccination brings in few new T cells, the authors suggested.

This clonotype turned up a few times. As yet, its antigen is unknown. Its ends do not fully match the called genes, so a read error is possible. This sequence originates from a man aged 45-65 years who received an inactivated influenza vaccine. Sequences were derived from PBMCs from blood, sampled more than 4 days after vaccination.

For the CDR3, the DNA is TGTGCCAGCAGAGACCCGGGACAGCCGGACAATGAGCAGCTCTTC. Its translation is CASRDPGQPDNEQLF. This rearrangement joins TRBV12-3 or TRBV12-4 to TRBJ2-1; 7 bases align to TRBD1. CDR3 length: 15 residues.